Listed below are T cell receptor beta chains from one sample, sequenced in a study of CD8+CD57+ T cells in acquired aplastic anemia. TCRdb passed the reads through MiXCR, listing each CDR3 protein once. The table includes 150,000 to 200,000 distinct CDR3 sequences, about three fifths detected once. Sequencing was performed on sorted CD4+, CD8+, or CD8+CD57+ T cells (not recorded which) from PBMCs. These receptors were collected from a human donor with severe aplastic anemia or a healthy control (not recorded which). CDR3s include the opening cysteine and the closing phenylalanine or tryptophan. A D gene is named only where the DNA matches it firmly. Rows may omit the clone size; those that give it use once, few, many or a size class.

cdr3_aa: CSVVVTGREGYTF
cdr3_nt: TGCAGCGTTGTCGTTACAGGGAGGGAGGGCTACACCTTC
j_call: TRBJ1-2
clone_size: NA
d_call: NA
cdr3_length: 13
v_call: TRBV29-1

cdr3_aa: CATSRGGQGSPLHF
cdr3_nt: TGTGCCACCAGCAGAGGGGGACAGGGGTCACCCCTCCACTTT
j_call: TRBJ1-6
clone_size: few
d_call: TRBD1
cdr3_length: 14
v_call: TRBV15

cdr3_aa: CATTGGGPSYEQYF
cdr3_nt: TGTGCCACTACTGGCGGGGGCCCCTCCTACGAGCAGTACTTC
j_call: TRBJ2-7
clone_size: NA
d_call: NA
cdr3_length: 14
v_call: TRBV19

cdr3_aa: CASSVGGWTGNEQFF
cdr3_nt: TGTGCCAGCAGCGTGGGGGGCTGGACCGGCAATGAGCAGTTCTTC
j_call: TRBJ2-1
clone_size: NA
d_call: NA
cdr3_length: 15
v_call: TRBV9

cdr3_aa: CASSSGQGNTEAFF
cdr3_nt: TGTGCCAGCAGCTCGGGACAGGGGAACACTGAAGCTTTCTTT
j_call: TRBJ1-1
clone_size: many
d_call: TRBD1
cdr3_length: 14
v_call: TRBV9

cdr3_aa: CASSVSLGQGYEGEEEDTQYF
cdr3_nt: TGTGCCAGCAGTGTATCCCTGGGACAGGGCTACGAGGGGGAAGAGGAAGATACGCAGTATTTT
j_call: TRBJ2-3
clone_size: NA
d_call: TRBD1
cdr3_length: 21
v_call: TRBV25-1

cdr3_aa: CASSLETSGGNEQFF
cdr3_nt: TGCGCCAGCAGCTTGGAGACTAGCGGGGGCAATGAGCAGTTCTTC
j_call: TRBJ2-1
clone_size: NA
d_call: TRBD2
cdr3_length: 15
v_call: TRBV5-1

cdr3_aa: CASSSGQGSHGELFF
cdr3_nt: TGTGCCAGCAGCTCGGGACAGGGATCGCACGGGGAGCTGTTTTTT
j_call: TRBJ2-2
clone_size: once
d_call: TRBD1
cdr3_length: 15
v_call: TRBV7-6

cdr3_aa: CASTGMGSNQPQHF
cdr3_nt: TGTGCCAGCACAGGGATGGGAAGCAATCAGCCCCAGCATTTT
j_call: TRBJ1-5
clone_size: NA
d_call: NA
cdr3_length: 14
v_call: TRBV2

cdr3_aa: CASSGTVLWSYTF
cdr3_nt: TGTGCCAGCAGTGGGACAGTCCTATGGAGCTACACCTTC
j_call: TRBJ1-2
clone_size: NA
d_call: NA
cdr3_length: 13
v_call: TRBV25-1

cdr3_aa: CASSPQQGAITEAFF
cdr3_nt: TGTGCCAGCAGCCCCCAACAGGGGGCGATCACTGAAGCTTTCTTT
j_call: TRBJ1-1
clone_size: NA
d_call: TRBD1
cdr3_length: 15
v_call: TRBV7-3

cdr3_aa: CSASWAFDGYTF
cdr3_nt: TGCAGTGCGAGCTGGGCGTTCGATGGCTACACCTTC
j_call: TRBJ1-2
clone_size: many
d_call: NA
cdr3_length: 12
v_call: TRBV20-1

cdr3_aa: CATLTPGRPNTEAFF
cdr3_nt: TGTGCCACCCTTACCCCGGGACGGCCAAACACTGAAGCTTTCTTT
j_call: TRBJ1-1
clone_size: NA
d_call: NA
cdr3_length: 15
v_call: TRBV24-1

cdr3_aa: CASTSGGGTSYEQYF
cdr3_nt: TGTGCCAGTACCTCGGGAGGGGGCACGTCCTACGAGCAGTACTTC
j_call: TRBJ2-7
clone_size: NA
d_call: NA
cdr3_length: 15
v_call: TRBV19

cdr3_aa: CATSPPPRVSGNQPQHF
cdr3_nt: TGTGCCACCAGTCCCCCCCCCAGGGTTAGCGGCAATCAGCCCCAGCATTTT
j_call: TRBJ1-5
clone_size: NA
d_call: NA
cdr3_length: 17
v_call: TRBV24-1

cdr3_aa: CASSIRQGVDNYGYTF
cdr3_nt: TGTGCCAGCAGCATAAGACAGGGAGTCGATAACTATGGCTACACCTTC
j_call: TRBJ1-2
clone_size: NA
d_call: TRBD1
cdr3_length: 16
v_call: TRBV7-9

cdr3_aa: CASSLGGIAFPQETQYF
cdr3_nt: TGTGCCAGCAGCTTAGGAGGGATAGCGTTCCCCCAAGAGACCCAGTACTTC
j_call: TRBJ2-5
clone_size: NA
d_call: NA
cdr3_length: 17
v_call: TRBV7-3

cdr3_aa: CASSPQRDSYEQYF
cdr3_nt: TGTGCCAGCAGCCCCCAGAGGGACTCCTACGAGCAGTACTTC
j_call: TRBJ2-7
clone_size: NA
d_call: NA
cdr3_length: 14
v_call: TRBV7-9

cdr3_aa: CASSGWTGPMNTEAFF
cdr3_nt: TGTGCCAGCAGCGGATGGACAGGCCCAATGAACACTGAAGCTTTCTTT
j_call: TRBJ1-1
clone_size: NA
d_call: TRBD1
cdr3_length: 16
v_call: TRBV9

cdr3_aa: CSASSFSGSSTDTQYF
cdr3_nt: TGCAGTGCCAGCAGCTTTAGCGGGTCGAGCACAGATACGCAGTACTTT
j_call: TRBJ2-3
clone_size: NA
d_call: TRBD2
cdr3_length: 16
v_call: TRBV20-1

cdr3_aa: CSHTEGGMDGYTF
cdr3_nt: TGCAGCCACACAGAAGGGGGGATGGATGGCTACACCTTC
j_call: TRBJ1-2
clone_size: NA
d_call: NA
cdr3_length: 13
v_call: TRBV29-1

cdr3_aa: CASRMGTGDTQYF
cdr3_nt: TGTGCCAGCAGGATGGGGACGGGAGATACGCAGTATTTT
j_call: TRBJ2-3
clone_size: NA
d_call: NA
cdr3_length: 13
v_call: TRBV6-9

cdr3_aa: CASSPGGQLQETQYF
cdr3_nt: TGTGCCAGCAGCCCAGGGGGACAACTACAAGAGACCCAGTACTTC
j_call: TRBJ2-5
clone_size: NA
d_call: TRBD1
cdr3_length: 15
v_call: TRBV5-4

cdr3_aa: CASSLDGLAGNEQFF
cdr3_nt: TGTGCCAGCAGCTTAGACGGACTAGCGGGTAATGAGCAGTTCTTC
j_call: TRBJ2-1
clone_size: few
d_call: TRBD2
cdr3_length: 15
v_call: TRBV7-6

cdr3_aa: CASSRGQGVYEQYF
cdr3_nt: TGTGCCAGCAGCCGCGGACAGGGGGTCTACGAGCAGTACTTC
j_call: TRBJ2-7
clone_size: few
d_call: TRBD1
cdr3_length: 14
v_call: TRBV7-8

cdr3_aa: CASSFSGETQYF
cdr3_nt: TGTGCCAGCAGTTTTAGTGGAGAGACCCAGTACTTC
j_call: TRBJ2-5
clone_size: many
d_call: NA
cdr3_length: 12
v_call: TRBV12-3/TRBV12-4

cdr3_aa: CAISDLRDRNQPQHF
cdr3_nt: TGTGCCATCAGCGACCTCCGGGACAGAAATCAGCCCCAGCATTTT
j_call: TRBJ1-5
clone_size: NA
d_call: TRBD1
cdr3_length: 15
v_call: TRBV10-3

cdr3_aa: CASSITLSYNEQFF
cdr3_nt: TGTGCCAGTAGTATTACATTGTCCTACAATGAGCAGTTCTTC
j_call: TRBJ2-1
clone_size: once
d_call: NA
cdr3_length: 14
v_call: TRBV19

cdr3_aa: CASDRDKNTGELFF
cdr3_nt: TGTGCCAGTGACCGGGACAAGAACACCGGGGAGCTGTTTTTT
j_call: TRBJ2-2
clone_size: few
d_call: NA
cdr3_length: 14
v_call: TRBV19

cdr3_aa: CASSLVGKDEKLFF
cdr3_nt: TGCGCCAGCAGCTTGGTGGGGAAAGATGAAAAACTGTTTTTT
j_call: TRBJ1-4
clone_size: NA
d_call: NA
cdr3_length: 14
v_call: TRBV5-1

cdr3_aa: CATSGAGGHSTGELFF
cdr3_nt: TGTGCCACCAGTGGGGCAGGGGGACACTCTACCGGGGAGCTGTTTTTT
j_call: TRBJ2-2
clone_size: few
d_call: TRBD1
cdr3_length: 16
v_call: TRBV24-1

cdr3_aa: CASSSTQAGGPDTQYF
cdr3_nt: TGTGCCAGCAGCTCCACTCAAGCGGGGGGGCCGGATACGCAGTATTTT
j_call: TRBJ2-3
clone_size: many
d_call: TRBD2
cdr3_length: 16
v_call: TRBV27

cdr3_aa: CASSLEQEGAEAFF
cdr3_nt: TGTGCCAGCAGCTTGGAACAAGAGGGCGCTGAAGCTTTCTTT
j_call: TRBJ1-1
clone_size: many
d_call: NA
cdr3_length: 14
v_call: TRBV5-4

cdr3_aa: CASSLSVEQYF
cdr3_nt: TGTGCCAGCAGCTTATCGGTCGAGCAGTACTTC
j_call: TRBJ2-7
clone_size: NA
d_call: NA
cdr3_length: 11
v_call: TRBV7-9

cdr3_aa: CATSHVVGAVEQFF
cdr3_nt: TGTGCCACCAGCCACGTAGTGGGGGCGGTTGAGCAGTTCTTC
j_call: TRBJ2-1
clone_size: NA
d_call: NA
cdr3_length: 14
v_call: TRBV15

cdr3_aa: CASSQRTGTEYKAPLNSPLHF
cdr3_nt: TGTGCCAGCAGCCAGAGGACAGGGACGGAGTATAAGGCCCCATTGAATTCACCCCTCCACTTT
j_call: TRBJ1-6
clone_size: NA
d_call: TRBD1
cdr3_length: 21
v_call: TRBV7-9

cdr3_aa: CASSYKAILASGSGEQYF
cdr3_nt: TGTGCCAGCAGCTACAAAGCTATTTTGGCTAGCGGGAGTGGCGAGCAGTACTTC
j_call: TRBJ2-7
clone_size: once
d_call: TRBD2
cdr3_length: 18
v_call: TRBV7-8

cdr3_aa: CASSPRTGNTEAFF
cdr3_nt: TGTGCCAGCAGCCCTCGGACAGGGAACACTGAAGCTTTCTTT
j_call: TRBJ1-1
clone_size: few
d_call: TRBD1
cdr3_length: 14
v_call: TRBV7-9

cdr3_aa: CASSQESGDTEAFF
cdr3_nt: TGCGCCAGCAGCCAAGAGTCCGGGGACACTGAAGCTTTCTTT
j_call: TRBJ1-1
clone_size: many
d_call: NA
cdr3_length: 14
v_call: TRBV4-1

cdr3_aa: CASSLGRDSQGANEQFF
cdr3_nt: TGTGCCAGCAGCTTAGGGCGGGACAGCCAAGGGGCCAATGAGCAGTTCTTC
j_call: TRBJ2-1
clone_size: NA
d_call: NA
cdr3_length: 17
v_call: TRBV7-9

cdr3_aa: CASNGGRDEQFF
cdr3_nt: TGTGCCAGCAACGGGGGCCGCGATGAGCAGTTCTTC
j_call: TRBJ2-1
clone_size: few
d_call: NA
cdr3_length: 12
v_call: TRBV7-9

cdr3_aa: CASRKGGNSPLHF
cdr3_nt: TGTGCCAGCAGAAAGGGAGGGAATTCACCCCTCCACTTT
j_call: TRBJ1-6
clone_size: NA
d_call: NA
cdr3_length: 13
v_call: TRBV2

cdr3_aa: CSASGTGSSNQPQHF
cdr3_nt: TGCAGTGCTTCCGGAACAGGGTCCAGCAATCAGCCCCAGCATTTT
j_call: TRBJ1-5
clone_size: NA
d_call: NA
cdr3_length: 15
v_call: TRBV20-1

cdr3_aa: CASSAGTLGYTF
cdr3_nt: TGTGCCAGCAGTGCGGGGACCCTTGGCTACACCTTC
j_call: TRBJ1-2
clone_size: many
d_call: NA
cdr3_length: 12
v_call: TRBV6-5

cdr3_aa: CATSETGSIGNQPQHF
cdr3_nt: TGTGCCACCAGTGAAACAGGGAGTATCGGCAATCAGCCCCAGCATTTT
j_call: TRBJ1-5
clone_size: NA
d_call: NA
cdr3_length: 16
v_call: TRBV24-1

cdr3_aa: CATRATRSNQPQHF
cdr3_nt: TGTGCCACCAGGGCGACTCGTAGCAATCAGCCCCAGCATTTT
j_call: TRBJ1-5
clone_size: once
d_call: NA
cdr3_length: 14
v_call: TRBV15

cdr3_aa: CASSDTDTQYF
cdr3_nt: TGTGCCAGCAGCGACACAGATACGCAGTATTTT
j_call: TRBJ2-3
clone_size: NA
d_call: NA
cdr3_length: 11
v_call: TRBV7-9

cdr3_aa: CASSLESGTNEKLFF
cdr3_nt: TGTGCCAGCAGCTTGGAGTCAGGGACTAATGAAAAACTGTTTTTT
j_call: TRBJ1-4
clone_size: NA
d_call: NA
cdr3_length: 15
v_call: TRBV5-4

cdr3_aa: CASSLPAANEQYF
cdr3_nt: TGTGCCAGCAGCTTACCGGCCGCAAACGAGCAGTACTTC
j_call: TRBJ2-7
clone_size: many
d_call: NA
cdr3_length: 13
v_call: TRBV7-2

cdr3_aa: CSAGGAPTGIDTQYF
cdr3_nt: TGCAGTGCTGGTGGGGCCCCGACAGGGATTGATACGCAGTATTTT
j_call: TRBJ2-3
clone_size: NA
d_call: TRBD1
cdr3_length: 15
v_call: TRBV20-1

cdr3_aa: CASSLGERGTQYF
cdr3_nt: TGTGCCAGCAGCTTAGGTGAAAGAGGGACCCAGTACTTC
j_call: TRBJ2-5
clone_size: NA
d_call: NA
cdr3_length: 13
v_call: TRBV13

cdr3_aa: CSASKGAVTEAFF
cdr3_nt: TGCAGTGCCAGTAAGGGGGCGGTCACTGAAGCTTTCTTT
j_call: TRBJ1-1
clone_size: NA
d_call: TRBD1
cdr3_length: 13
v_call: TRBV20-1